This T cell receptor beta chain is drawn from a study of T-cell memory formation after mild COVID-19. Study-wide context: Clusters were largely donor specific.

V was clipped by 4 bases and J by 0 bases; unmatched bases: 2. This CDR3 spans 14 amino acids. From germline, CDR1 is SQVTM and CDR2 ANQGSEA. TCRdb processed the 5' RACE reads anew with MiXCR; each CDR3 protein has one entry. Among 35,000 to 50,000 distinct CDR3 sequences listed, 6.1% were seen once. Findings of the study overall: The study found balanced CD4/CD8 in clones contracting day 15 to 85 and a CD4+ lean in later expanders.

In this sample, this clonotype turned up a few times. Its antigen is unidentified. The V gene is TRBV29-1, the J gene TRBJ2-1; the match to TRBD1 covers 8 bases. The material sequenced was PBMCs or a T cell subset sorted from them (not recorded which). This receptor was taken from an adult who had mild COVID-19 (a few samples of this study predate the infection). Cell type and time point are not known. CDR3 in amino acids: CSVADRVSYNEQFF. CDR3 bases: TGCAGCGTTGCGGACAGGGTCTCCTACAATGAGCAGTTCTTC.